The 11 T cell receptor beta chains below come from one sample, sequenced in a study of blood T cell dynamics during melanoma immunotherapy. Sequencing was performed with immunoSEQ multiplex PCR; in TCRdb, only in-frame clones are kept and a portion is missing. The table lists 9,900 or so clones, around 89% of them singletons. Documented time point: pre-treatment baseline. The sample was blood, taken from a patient treated with checkpoint blockade. The receptors shown here come from a human donor with melanoma.

This rearrangement joins TRBV6-5 to TRBJ1-1, with no clear D. From germline, CDR1 is MNHEY and CDR2 SVGAGI. This CDR3 comprises 15 residues. Trimming removed 0 bases at V and 1 base at J, with 9 bases between. CDR3 in amino acids: CASSYSIGENTEAFF. The CDR3 region has the DNA TGTGCCAGCAGTTACTCGATCGGGGAGAACACTGAAGCTTTCTTT.

The rearrangement joins TRBV28 to TRBJ2-7, with 8 bases lining up with TRBD2. The CDR3 is 17 amino acids. Germline CDR1 and CDR2: MDHEN and SYDVKM. V was pared by 10 bases and J by 4 bases, with 21 bases of the junction left unmatched. The CDR3 spells CATSGNGASGYIYEQYF. The CDR3 region has the DNA TGTGCCACCTCGGGAAACGGGGCTAGCGGGTATATTTACGAGCAGTACTTC. The full variable domain, rest sourced from reference TRBV28 and TRBJ2-7, is DVKVTQSSRYLVKRTGEKVFLECVQDMDHENMFWYRQDPGLGLRLIYFSYDVKMKEKGDIPEGYSVSREKKERFSLILESASTNQTSMYLCATSGNGASGYIYEQYFGPGTRLTVT.

The chain employs TRBV5-1 and TRBJ2-3; no clear D gene. Germline CDR1 reads SGHRS; CDR2 reads YFSETQ. Trimming left V 4 bases short and J 4 bases short, with 13 bases between. The CDR3 length is 14 residues. In DNA form, the CDR3 reads TGCGCCAGCAGCCCTGGGTTTCTTTCAGATACGCAGTATTTT. The encoded protein is CASSPGFLSDTQYF. Filled out from reference TRBV5-1 and TRBJ2-3, the complete variable domain reads KAGVTQTPRYLIKTRGQQVTLSCSPISGHRSVSWYQQTPGQGLQFLFEYFSETQRNKGNFPGRFSGRQFSNSRSEMNVSTLELGDSALYLCASSPGFLSDTQYFGPGTRLTVL.

The chain carries TRBV28 and TRBJ1-5; D not resolved. The ends were cut back, 4 bases at V and 7 bases at J, with 11 bases in the middle. This CDR3 is 13 amino acids long. Germline lookup yields CDR1 MDHEN and CDR2 SYDVKM. In DNA, the CDR3 is TGTGCCAGCAGTTATAACAGATACCAGCCCCAGCATTTT. This codes for CASSYNRYQPQHF.

CDR3 residues: CASSADGNTEAFF. DNA for the CDR3: TGTGCCAGCAGTGCGGACGGTAACACTGAAGCTTTCTTT. J is TRBJ1-1 and V is TRBV25-1; D uncertain. The CDR3 runs to 13 residues. V lost 4 bases, J lost 2 bases, and 8 bases lay in between. Germline CDR1 reads MGHDK; CDR2 reads SYGVNS.

This chain links TRBV28 with TRBJ2-7; D unresolved. The CDR3 loop spans 14 amino acids. V lost 1 base, J lost 0 bases, and 7 bases lay in between. The germline V gene encodes CDR1 MDHEN and CDR2 SYDVKM. Written as DNA, the CDR3 is TGTGCCAGCAGTTTATCCCAGTCCTCCTACGAGCAGTACTTC. Translating it yields CASSLSQSSYEQYF.

The rearrangement links TRBV19 to TRBJ2-3; D gene ambiguous. The germline gives CDR1 LNHDA, CDR2 SQIVND (reference sequence). The V end lost 5 bases, the J end lost 8 bases, and 14 bases lay between the germline ends. The CDR3 is made up of 13 amino acids. The CDR3 nucleotides read TGTGCCAGTAGTGAAAGGTTCGGTATTACGCAGTATTTT. It encodes CASSERFGITQYF.

The rearrangement links TRBV30 to TRBJ2-3, with a possible D match to TRBD1 (5 bases). Germline values: CDR1 GTSNPN, CDR2 SVGIG (reference sequence). V lost 7 bases and J 1 base, leaving 15 bases between the germline ends. This CDR3 is built from 14 residues. This CDR3 is CALRQTDRTDTQYF. The CDR3 DNA sequence: TGTGCCTTGAGACAGACCGACCGCACAGATACGCAGTATTTT.

V usage is TRBV2 and J usage is TRBJ2-1; no reliable D call. V lost 4 bases to trimming and J lost 0 bases, with 10 bases between them. From germline, CDR1 is SNHLY and CDR2 FYNNEI. CDR3 length equals 15 residues. The CDR3 DNA reads as TGTGCCAGCAGTGGTTTGCGGCACTCCTACAATGAGCAGTTCTTC. Translating gives CASSGLRHSYNEQFF.

The chain's CDR3 is CASSRQGVRETQYF. CDR3 sequence (DNA): TGTGCCAGCAGTAGACAGGGAGTGAGGGAGACCCAGTACTTC. This chain joins TRBV2 and TRBJ2-5; 7 bases fit TRBD1. V lost 5 bases and J lost 5; bases outside the gene matches: 8. The germline gives CDR1 SNHLY, CDR2 FYNNEI. The CDR3 spans 14 residues.

The V gene is TRBV19, the J gene TRBJ2-5, with 8 bases lining up with TRBD2. In germline, CDR1 is LNHDA, CDR2 SQIVND (reference sequence). The CDR3 spans 15 residues. Trimming removed 4 bases from V and 5 bases from J; junction bases left unmatched: 9. The CDR3 sequence is CASSTIKRGLETQYF. DNA of the CDR3: TGTGCCAGTAGTACTATTAAGCGGGGGCTCGAGACCCAGTACTTC.